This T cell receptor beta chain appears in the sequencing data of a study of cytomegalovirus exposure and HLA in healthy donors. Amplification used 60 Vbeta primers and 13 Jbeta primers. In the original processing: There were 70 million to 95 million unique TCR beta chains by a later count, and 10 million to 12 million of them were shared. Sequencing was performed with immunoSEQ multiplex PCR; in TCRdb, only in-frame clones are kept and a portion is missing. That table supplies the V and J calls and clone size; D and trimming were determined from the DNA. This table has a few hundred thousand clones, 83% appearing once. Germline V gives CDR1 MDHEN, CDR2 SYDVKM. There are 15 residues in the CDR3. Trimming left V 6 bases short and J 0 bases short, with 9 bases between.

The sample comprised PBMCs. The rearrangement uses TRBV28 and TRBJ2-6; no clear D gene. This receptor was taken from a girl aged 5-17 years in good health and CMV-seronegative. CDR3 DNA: TGTGCCAGCAGCCCAAGGAGCTCTGGGGCCAACGTCCTGACTTTC. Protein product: CASSPRSSGANVLTF.